This entry lists 14 T cell receptor beta chains sequenced from one sample in a study of T-cell reconstitution after alpha-beta-depleted transplantation in children. Preparing the TCRbeta library involved the use of unique molecular identifiers. From the PCR reads, TCRdb called clonotypes with MiXCR, one entry per CDR3 protein. In the table there are 190,000 or so distinct CDR3 sequences, about 6.8% of which are singletons. The sequencing used PBMCs from the stem cell graft donor, collected from the stem cell graft. Source of these receptors: a human donor who donated a stem cell graft to a child with Wiskott-Aldrich syndrome.

The chain recombines TRBV11-3 with TRBJ2-7, with TRBD2 identical over 12 bases. CDR3 length: 17 residues. V lost 4 bases, J lost 2 bases, and 9 bases stayed unmatched. Germline CDR1 reads SGHNT; CDR2 reads YENEEA. The CDR3 DNA follows: TGTGCCAGCAGCTCCTCTGGACTAGCGGGAATCGCCTACGAGCAGTACTTC. Residues: CASSSSGLAGIAYEQYF. Full variable domain (outside the CDR3, taken from reference TRBV11-3 and TRBJ2-7): EAGVVQSPRYKIIEKKQPVAFWCNPISGHNTLYWYLQNLGQGPELLIRYENEEAVDDSQLPKDRFSAERLKGVDSTLKIQPAELGDSAVYLCASSSSGLAGIAYEQYFGPGTRLTVT.

The sample holds many counts of this clonotype. The rearrangement joins TRBV6-5 to TRBJ2-7; maybe TRBD2 (5 bases). V was cut by 0 bases and J by 0 bases, with 12 bases left in between. CDR3 length: 16 residues. Germline lookup yields CDR1 MNHEY and CDR2 SVGAGI. The CDR3 nucleotides are TGTGCCAGCAGTTACTCGCGGGCGCCAAGCTCCTACGAGCAGTACTTC. It encodes CASSYSRAPSSYEQYF.

At least ten counts were recorded for this clonotype. V and J are TRBV7-6 and TRBJ2-2; D is possibly TRBD1 (5 bases). The germline V gene encodes CDR1 SGHVS and CDR2 FNYEAQ. The CDR3 contains 14 residues. The V and J ends lost 5 bases and 3 bases respectively, with 10 bases between them. As DNA, the CDR3 is TGTGCCAGCAGCCAGAGACAGTACACCGGGGAGCTGTTTTTT. Protein sequence: CASSQRQYTGELFF.

Concerning this clonotype: A much larger clone differs by one base, so this may be a read error. The chain employs TRBV7-2 and TRBJ2-4, with a weak D call TRBD1 (5 bases). CDR3 size: 13 residues. The germline V gene encodes CDR1 SGHTA and CDR2 FQGNSA. The CDR3 reads CASSHHDRNIRYF. Here the CDR3 DNA reads TGTGCCAGCAGCCACCATGACAGAAACATTCGGTACTTC.

This clonotype was recorded at least ten times. The chain recombines TRBV20-1 with TRBJ2-3; weak D call: TRBD1 (6 bases). The CDR3 loop spans 13 amino acids. Germline CDR1 and CDR2: DFQATT and SNEGSKA (reference sequence). The V gene lost 6 bases and the J gene lost 3 bases, with 13 bases spanning the gap. The chain's CDR3 is CSARTVWTDTQYF. The CDR3 coding sequence is TGCAGTGCCCGGACAGTATGGACAGATACGCAGTATTTT.

This clonotype was counted at least ten times. The V gene is TRBV28, the J gene TRBJ2-7, with a weak D call TRBD1 (6 bases). This CDR3 contains 16 residues. In germline, CDR1 is MDHEN, CDR2 SYDVKM. Trimming stripped 8 bases from V and 3 bases from J, with 23 bases between. The DNA for the CDR3 is TGTGCCAGCTACCCGGGCCCAGGGCAGGGGCTCTACGAGCAGTACTTC. Protein: CASYPGPGQGLYEQYF.

This clonotype appeared a few times. This chain links TRBV5-8 with TRBJ1-5, with D possibly matching TRBD1 (5 bases). Germline V gives CDR1 SGHTS, CDR2 YDEGEE. This CDR3 spans 16 amino acids. Trimming left V 0 bases short and J 1 base short, with 11 bases between. CDR3 bases: TGTGCCAGCAGCTTGGCGGGGGAAGAGAGCAATCAGCCCCAGCATTTT. Amino acids: CASSLAGEESNQPQHF.

Many counts were recorded for this clonotype. This chain connects TRBV5-5 to TRBJ2-7; 8 bases agree with TRBD1. CDR3 size: 15 residues. The germline gives CDR1 SGHKS, CDR2 YYEKEE (reference sequence). Trimming removed 4 bases from V and 0 bases from J; junction bases left unmatched: 6. Here the CDR3 reads CASSAGQVASYEQYF. The CDR3 DNA follows: TGTGCCAGCAGCGCGGGACAGGTGGCCTCCTACGAGCAGTACTTC.

The chain combines TRBV12-3 or TRBV12-4 with TRBJ2-3, with TRBD2 matching 7 bases. The CDR3 length is 16 residues. V gave up 5 bases and J gave up 6 bases; unmatched junction bases: 14. As DNA, the CDR3 is TGTGCCAGCAGTCCTGGGGGAGTCTTACTAGCGGATACGCAGTATTTT. Protein product: CASSPGGVLLADTQYF.

There are many counts of this clonotype. This sequence joins TRBV27 and TRBJ1-1; 11 bases map to TRBD1. V lost 4 bases, J lost 8 bases, and 6 bases stayed unmatched. CDR1 MNHEY and CDR2 SMNVEV come from the germline V gene (reference sequence). This CDR3 is built from 14 residues. CDR3: CASSWTGGTTEAFF. CDR3 DNA sequence: TGTGCCAGCAGTTGGACAGGGGGCACCACGGAAGCTTTCTTT.

This clonotype was observed many times. For the CDR3, the DNA is TGCGCCAGCAGCCTGGTATCAGGCCCCGAGCAGTACTTC. Its protein is CASSLVSGPEQYF. The J gene is TRBJ2-7, the V gene TRBV5-1, with D unresolved. Germline assignment: CDR1 SGHRS and CDR2 YFSETQ. V lost 4 bases to trimming and J lost 6 bases, with 14 bases between them. The CDR3 extends over 13 amino acids.

At least ten counts were recorded for this clonotype. This chain joins TRBV29-1 and TRBJ1-2; D uncertain. CDR1 is SQVTM, CDR2 ANQGSEA, per germline. The length of the CDR3 is 12 residues. The V end was cut by 4 bases, the J end by 3 bases, with 9 bases between. CDR3 DNA sequence: TGCAGCGTTGTGCACAGCCACTATGGCTACACCTTC. Protein sequence: CSVVHSHYGYTF.

This clonotype was observed many times. The gene calls are TRBV20-1 and TRBJ2-1; D is perhaps TRBD2 (6 bases). The CDR3 is made up of 13 amino acids. Germline assignment: CDR1 DFQATT and CDR2 SNEGSKA (reference sequence). V was shortened by 6 bases and J by 5 bases, with 14 bases between the two germline ends. The CDR3, as DNA: TGCAGTGCAGTAGGGGACTTTAACAATGAGCAGTTCTTC. It encodes CSAVGDFNNEQFF.

This clonotype was detected ten times or more. This chain links TRBV10-2 with TRBJ1-1; the D is unclear. The length of the CDR3 is 11 residues. V shed 8 bases and J shed 2 bases, with 6 bases lying between them. Germline V lookup: CDR1 WSHSY, CDR2 SAAADI. Here the CDR3 DNA reads TGCGCCAGCTTGGCTAACACTGAAGCTTTCTTT. Its protein product is CASLANTEAFF.